Listed here are 16 T cell receptor beta chains from one sample, sequenced in a study of shared clonotypes between healthy human individuals. Repertoires were generated with immunoSEQ multiplex PCR, while TCRdb's copy carries only in-frame clones and drops some. The sample holds approximately 2.5 million clones, 85% to 95% seen once. Sequenced material: naive CD4+ T cells sorted from blood. Indicated subset: CD45RA+ positively selected. The receptors derive from a man aged 18 to 30 in good health.

The V gene is TRBV6-5, the J gene TRBJ2-7; 8 nucleotides line up with TRBD2. V shed 6 bases, J shed 6 bases, and the junction held 7 bases outside the gene matches. This CDR3 region has 13 residues. Germline values: CDR1 MNHEY, CDR2 SVGAGI. The CDR3: CASSRSGTREQYF. DNA for the CDR3: TGTGCCAGCAGCCGTAGCGGGACACGCGAGCAGTACTTC.

This chain joins TRBV5-1 and TRBJ2-1, with 10 nucleotides matching TRBD2. The CDR3 totals 16 residues. V lost 4 bases to trimming and J lost 7 bases; unmatched junction nucleotides: 11. CDR1 and CDR2 from the germline V gene are SGHRS and YFSETQ. This chain's CDR3 is CASSHSSGGKKNEQFF. The CDR3, as DNA: TGCGCCAGCAGCCACAGTAGCGGGGGGAAAAAAAATGAGCAGTTCTTC.

The chain combines TRBV13 with TRBJ2-1; D gene ambiguous. Germline V gene data show CDR1 as PRHDT and CDR2 as FYEKMQ (reference sequence). The V gene lost 3 bases and the J gene lost 16 bases, with 13 bases spanning the gap. CDR3 length equals 11 residues. CDR3 protein: CASSFSDHLFF. In DNA form, the CDR3 reads TGTGCCAGCAGCTTCTCAGACCACCTATTCTTC.

This chain connects TRBV6-5 to TRBJ2-5; 8 bases match TRBD1. The CDR3 loop spans 15 amino acids. CDR1 and CDR2 (germline): MNHEY, SVGAGI. V lost 3 bases, J lost 5 bases, and 8 bases stayed unmatched. The CDR3 DNA is TGTGCCAGCAGTTATAGTGCAGGGGGCGGGGAGACCCAGTACTTC. It codes for CASSYSAGGGETQYF.

This sequence joins TRBV7-2 and TRBJ1-2; D not certain. CDR3 length: 13 amino acids. Trimming removed 4 bases from V and 5 bases from J, with 11 bases in between. Germline V gene lookup returns CDR1 SGHTA and CDR2 FQGNSA. CDR3 nucleotides: TGTGCCAGCAGCTCCCACAGCGGGTATGGCTACACCTTC. As protein: CASSSHSGYGYTF.

J is TRBJ2-1 and V is TRBV5-1; tentative D call: TRBD1 (6 bases). Germline assignment: CDR1 SGHRS and CDR2 YFSETQ. V lost 5 bases and J 4 bases, leaving 16 bases between the germline ends. The CDR3 runs 15 residues. The CDR3 nucleotides read TGCGCCAGCAGGAAGGACAGCAGCTATTACAATGAGCAGTTCTTC. This translates into CASRKDSSYYNEQFF.

J is TRBJ2-5 and V is TRBV7-2; weak D call: TRBD2 (6 bases). V lost 4 bases and J lost 2, with 14 bases in between. Germline lookup yields CDR1 SGHTA and CDR2 FQGNSA. The CDR3 is 15 amino acids. The CDR3 region is CASSSSAGRQETQYF. CDR3 DNA sequence: TGTGCCAGCAGCTCCTCCGCGGGACGGCAAGAGACCCAGTACTTC.

With regard to this clone: The same CDR3 also results from other DNA sequences found in this sample. The J gene is TRBJ2-7, the V gene TRBV18, with no clear D. Germline CDR1 is KGHSH and CDR2 is LQKENI. The V end was cut by 3 bases, the J end by 5 bases, with 8 bases between. The CDR3 loop spans 12 amino acids. CDR3 in amino acids: CASSPGGDEQYF. The DNA for the CDR3 is TGTGCCAGCTCACCTGGTGGGGACGAGCAGTACTTC.

The chain couples TRBV5-4 to TRBJ2-3; possibly TRBD1 for D (5 bases). This CDR3 is built from 14 residues. With 4 bases removed from V and 3 bases from J, the gap between germline ends came to 12 bases. The germline gives CDR1 SGHNT, CDR2 YYREEE (reference sequence). This CDR3 reads CASSRRQRTDTQYF. The CDR3 DNA follows: TGTGCCAGCAGCCGCCGACAGCGTACAGATACGCAGTATTTT.

The chain is built from TRBV28 and TRBJ2-2; TRBD2 matches at 7 bases. Germline V gene data show CDR1 as MDHEN and CDR2 as SYDVKM. With 6 bases clipped from V and 1 base from J, the junction kept 2 bases outside the gene matches. This CDR3 has 14 amino acids. As DNA, the CDR3 is TGTGCCAGCAGGTCTAGCGGGAACACCGGGGAGCTGTTTTTT. It is translated as CASRSSGNTGELFF.

The chain uses TRBV7-9 and TRBJ2-2; no clear D gene. This CDR3 has 16 residues. The V gene's germline CDR1 is SEHNR and CDR2 FQNEAQ (reference sequence). V was cut by 3 bases and J by 0 bases, with 11 bases left in between. In DNA, the CDR3 is TGTGCCAGCAGCTTGCAGACACTAACGAACACCGGGGAGCTGTTTTTT. Translating it yields CASSLQTLTNTGELFF.

The chain links TRBV9 to TRBJ1-4, with D tentatively TRBD1 (6 bases). CDR1 is SGDLS, CDR2 YYNGEE, per germline. Between the trimmed V and J ends, which lost 0 bases and 0 bases, there was a span of 12 bases. The CDR3 is made up of 17 amino acids. The CDR3 DNA reads as TGTGCCAGCAGCGTAGCTGGGGGGCCGGCAACTAATGAAAAACTGTTTTTT. Protein sequence: CASSVAGGPATNEKLFF.

The chain joins TRBV28 to TRBJ2-7, with 9 bases matching TRBD1. The CDR3 is 15 residues long. The germline gives CDR1 MDHEN, CDR2 SYDVKM. J gave up 5 bases and V 6 bases, and 11 bases lay outside the gene matches. CDR3 sequence reads: CASRNDGTGSHEQYF. The CDR3 nucleotides are TGTGCCAGCAGAAATGACGGGACAGGGTCCCACGAGCAGTACTTC. Complete variable domain (other parts from reference TRBV28 and TRBJ2-7): DVKVTQSSRYLVKRTGEKVFLECVQDMDHENMFWYRQDPGLGLRLIYFSYDVKMKEKGDIPEGYSVSREKKERFSLILESASTNQTSMYLCASRNDGTGSHEQYFGPGTRLTVT.

This clone showed up just a few times. The rearrangement joins TRBV19 to TRBJ2-7; D could derive from TRBD1 or TRBD2 (5 bases each). V was cut by 4 bases and J by 0 bases, with 10 bases left in between. The V gene's germline CDR1 is LNHDA and CDR2 SQIVND (reference sequence). This CDR3 spans 14 amino acids. Written as DNA, the CDR3 is TGTGCCAGTAGTAACCGGGACGTCTCCTACGAGCAGTACTTC. Amino acids: CASSNRDVSYEQYF.

The gene calls are TRBV10-1 and TRBJ2-7; D ambiguous. This CDR3 contains 11 residues. Between the trimmed V and J ends, which lost 4 bases and 6 bases, there was a span of 7 bases. Germline V CDR1 and CDR2: WNHNN, SYGVQD (reference sequence). The CDR3, as DNA: TGCGCCAGCAGTGCGACTGCCGAGCAGTACTTC. Amino acids: CASSATAEQYF.

CDR3 coding DNA: TGTGCCAGCTCACCACCGGGGGGGCTCGGCGATACGCAGTATTTT. It is translated as CASSPPGGLGDTQYF. The chain is built from TRBV18 and TRBJ2-3; D is perhaps TRBD2 (7 bases). V shed 0 bases and J shed 6 bases, with 13 bases lying between them. Germline V gene data show CDR1 as KGHSH and CDR2 as LQKENI. CDR3 length: 15 amino acids.